This T cell receptor beta chain was documented in a study of blood T cells in healthy people across ages. Primed by a sample-barcoded 5' primer and a J-beta primer mix, a second PCR proceeded for roughly 6 to 12 cycles. TCRdb itself ran the 5' RACE reads through MiXCR, one entry per CDR3 protein. In the table there are 590,000 or so distinct CDR3 sequences, 25% to 30% of which are singletons. Trimming cost V 2 bases and J 7 bases, with 3 bases left between them. The CDR3 is 11 amino acids. Germline CDR1 is MNHNS and CDR2 is SASEGT. This TCR was recovered from an elderly woman in good health. The sequencing sample was made of blood. This chain links TRBV6-1 with TRBJ2-1; D is unresolved. DNA for the CDR3: TGTGCCAGCAGTGAATTTAATGAGCAGTTCTTC. This sequence encodes CASSEFNEQFF.